This T cell receptor (beta chain) comes out of a study of T-cell reconstitution after alpha-beta-depleted transplantation in children (TCRdb year 2016). About the full investigation: Using TCR repertoire profiling, the study followed T-cell immune reconstitution in a quantitative way in children after TCRalphabeta/CD19-depleted allogeneic hematopoietic cell transplantation. Here is what the overall study found, with its caveats: Over the following months the frequencies of hyperexpanded clones went down, and after one year T-cell counts and TCRbeta diversity were mostly credited to newly produced T cells. In some patients, the high TCRbeta diversity seen at day 60 was put down to recipient T cells and intrathymic progenitors that had survived conditioning. The apparently early alphabetaT-cell count recovery about two months after transplant was reportedly dependent on only several hundred rapidly expanded clones derived from non-depleted graft cells.

In light of the paper, this sample's treatment or condition label describes: allogeneic hematopoietic cell transplantation with graft depleted of TCRalphabeta T cells and CD19 B cells. Transplant recipients were children who received TCRalphabeta/CD19-depleted allogeneic hematopoietic cell grafts. In its sample, this clonotype was seen a few times. It lacks a known antigen. Base qualities are missing; no much larger clone stands one base away. The CDR3, cysteine through phenylalanine, is 14 amino acids long. Only the CDR3 DNA is retained, 42 bases long and in frame from the first base. Via the germline V gene, CDR1 is SNHLY and CDR2 FYNNEI. V is pared back by 8 bases and J by 0 bases, with 11 bases lying between the germline termini. Receptor libraries were prepared by PCR. The sample was run on an Illumina HiSeq 2500. TCR libraries were prepared with molecular barcoding, using unique molecular identifiers to normalize TCRbeta repertoire quantification. Using fastp at Q25 and MiXCR, TCRdb reprocessed the public reads and kept productive beta chains. Rows are unified per CDR3 protein, each entry keeping the most common DNA and genes. This sample has approximately 800,000 distinct CDR3 sequences in its table, and 15% to 20% of those were observed once. Clones ranked in the top ten supply under 6% of the sample.

The sequencing here drew on PBMCs, mostly from graft donor cells, taken 360 days after TCRalphabeta/CD19-depleted stem cell transplant. The receptor's source is a male patient younger than 18 who had a stem cell transplant for acute lymphoblastic leukemia, so the T cells may come from the graft donor. Here the chain combines TRBV2 and TRBJ1-5; the D gene is possibly TRBD1, with 5 bases matching. The CDR3 protein: CASAGTLSNQPQHF. The DNA is TGTGCCAGCGCAGGGACCCTTAGCAATCAGCCCCAGCATTTT.